This T cell receptor (beta chain) is from a study of Ad26.COV2.S vaccination and SARS-CoV-2 variants (dated by TCRdb to the early 2020s). Turning to the overall study: Vaccine-arm donors were drawn from COV1001, a multicentre, randomized, double-blind, placebo-controlled phase I-IIa trial of Ad26.COV2.S in healthy adults. Ad26.COV2.S was given intramuscularly at 5x10^10 or 1x10^11 viral particles, as a single shot or as two shots 56 days apart. Sequencing of the TCRbeta repertoire served to evaluate the specificity and breadth of SARS-CoV-2-reactive T cell receptors following Ad26.COV2.S vaccination. A total of around 32 samples were included in the TCR-sequenced set, comprising about 20 Ad26.COV2.S vaccine recipients, 5 placebo recipients and 8 SARS-CoV-2 convalescent individuals. Participants in the trial were split at random into five groups of five each, receiving low-dose or high-dose Ad26.COV2.S once or twice, or else placebo on both occasions. Throughout the experiments and outcome assessment, investigators stayed blinded to trial group allocation.

Of note for this clone: No cognate antigen has been identified for it. It has no much larger one-base neighbor in the sample; base qualities were not kept.

In light of the paper, this sample's treatment or condition label describes: roughly 18 received Ad26.COV2.S at low or high dose, single or two shots; about five received placebo; per-sample allocation not given. For vaccine and placebo recipients, repertoires were sequenced using samples collected on day 63 after the first injection. Between 29 July and 7 August 2020, Cohort 1b enrolled approximately 26 adults aged 18-55 years at one site in Boston, USA. Ad26.COV2.S was a replication-incompetent adenovirus type 26 vector expressing a prefusion-stabilized SARS-CoV-2 spike protein from the original Wuhan strain. Broad study findings and their caveats: The study was not powered for comparison of responses between vaccine doses or regimens. Substantial breadth of spike-specific CD8+ and CD4+ T cell responses was reported after vaccination. Compared with placebo recipients, Ad26.COV2.S recipients showed higher spike-specific TCR breadth (P = 0.0014). Non-spike TCR breadth was comparable between vaccine and placebo recipients, consistent with the vaccine containing only spike. The authors noted that total T cell responses may have been underestimated by the TCR breadth and depth analyses.

The immunoSEQ Assay was the method used to sequence TCRbeta CDR3 regions. After extraction, genomic DNA underwent amplification by bias-controlled multiplex PCR, followed by high-throughput sequencing. As for how the authors treated the data: To quantify the absolute abundance of every unique TCRbeta CDR3 region, sequences were collapsed and filtered. Usable DNA was measured by amplifying reference genes present in all nucleated cells, and TCRbeta template counts were normalized to that usable DNA to estimate T cell fraction. Repertoire TCRs were annotated as SARS-CoV-2-specific by exact matching of V gene, CDR3 amino acid sequence and J gene to a known reactive TCR set. The reference SARS-CoV-2 TCR set was obtained from MIRA and was filtered for enrichment in COVID-19-positive ImmuneCODE repertoires, whereby public or cross-reactive TCRs were removed. Using the MIRA antigens, annotated TCRs were further analysed by specific ORF or by position within an ORF. Depth was the summed frequency of annotated unique rearrangements, while breadth was defined as annotated unique rearrangements over total unique productive rearrangements. Two-sided Wilcoxon rank-sum tests were applied when comparing TCR breadth between groups. TCRdb obtained this table from immuneACCESS and retained in-frame rearrangements with V and J assigned. These tables miss some clones; where compared with another copy, unresolved V genes account for less than half of the shortfall, and the remainder is unexplained. The DNA gave D and trimming, while V, J and clone size come from that table. Across this sample there are some 400,000 clones, with 89% seen only once. In total, the top ten clones hold 1.5% to 2% of the sample.

CDR1 and CDR2 were assigned from the germline V gene as SGHRS and YFSETQ. The CDR3 spans 13 residues, from the cysteine through the phenylalanine. Left in the record is the CDR3 DNA by itself, 39 bases read in frame from the first base. The junction carries 18 bases between V and J, which are trimmed by 7 bases and 10 bases respectively. The chain was built from TRBV5-1 and TRBJ2-1, with a tentative D gene TRBD2 over 7 matching bases. The material was peripheral blood, obtained in a trial of Ad26.COV2.S vaccine versus placebo. This clonotype was obtained from a person between 18 and 65 years old who received the Ad26.COV2.S COVID-19 vaccine or a placebo. CDR3 sequence: CASASRGGVEQFF. At the DNA level, the sequence is TGCGCCAGCGCCTCTAGGGGGGGAGTCGAGCAGTTCTTC.